This TCR beta chain was retrieved from a study of OX40 agonist ivuxolimab in advanced cancers. For the study at large: Partial responses were achieved by three patients: one hepatocellular carcinoma, two cutaneous melanoma.

Here immunoSEQ multiplex PCR was the method, and the copy in TCRdb shows in-frame clones only, minus some. The sample shows some 70,000 clones, 84% of them seen only once. Deletions cut 3 bases from V and 2 bases from J, with 10 bases between. Germline V gene data show CDR1 as MDHEN and CDR2 as SYDVKM. CDR3 length: 14 amino acids. Study-wide results and caveats: Expanded clones were, on average, more numerous in CD8+ T cells than in CD4+. CD4+ and CD8+ T cells in blood underwent clonal expansion by week 6 at 0.1 to 3.0 mg/kg. Which antigen the expanded peripheral T cells recognized is unknown.

Comment on this clone: The antigen is undetermined.

The sequencing here drew on CD4+ or CD8+ T cells sorted from blood, taken in a trial of the OX40 agonist ivuxolimab. This chain uses TRBV28 with TRBJ2-5; D perhaps matches TRBD2 (6 bases). The sequence was obtained from an adult with an advanced solid tumor such as melanoma, head and neck, liver or kidney cancer. This chain's CDR3 is CASSFAGLQETQYF. The DNA of the CDR3 is TGTGCCAGCAGTTTCGCGGGGTTACAAGAGACCCAGTACTTC.